The text below deals with one T cell receptor beta chain. The antigen is not known. Then a second PCR, running roughly 7 to 11 cycles, was carried out with a sample-barcoded 5' primer and a J-beta primer mix. TCRdb passed the 5' RACE reads through MiXCR, listing each CDR3 protein once. Of about 1.5 million distinct CDR3 sequences listed, approximately 42% are singletons. The sample originates from a study of blood T cells in healthy people across ages. General observations from the study: Both higher diversity and more naive CD4+ cells marked long-lived donors when set against aged donors. Investigators viewed diversity estimates from one million T cells as underestimates, the study reported. PBMCs that were unsorted prevented a conclusive naive versus antigen-experienced comparison.

Samples each yielded at least 6 micrograms of total RNA. The CDR3 has 14 residues. V shed 8 bases and J 3 bases; nucleotides not matched to a gene: 5. Per the germline V gene, CDR1 is MNHEY and CDR2 is SMNVEV (reference sequence). The chain carries TRBV27 and TRBJ1-3; 9 bases are a match to TRBD1. The receptor was derived from a woman in her late teens or twenties in good health. The specimen was blood. The CDR3, as DNA: TGTGCCAGCGGCTGGACAGGGGTTGGAAACACCATATATTTT. The encoded protein is CASGWTGVGNTIYF.